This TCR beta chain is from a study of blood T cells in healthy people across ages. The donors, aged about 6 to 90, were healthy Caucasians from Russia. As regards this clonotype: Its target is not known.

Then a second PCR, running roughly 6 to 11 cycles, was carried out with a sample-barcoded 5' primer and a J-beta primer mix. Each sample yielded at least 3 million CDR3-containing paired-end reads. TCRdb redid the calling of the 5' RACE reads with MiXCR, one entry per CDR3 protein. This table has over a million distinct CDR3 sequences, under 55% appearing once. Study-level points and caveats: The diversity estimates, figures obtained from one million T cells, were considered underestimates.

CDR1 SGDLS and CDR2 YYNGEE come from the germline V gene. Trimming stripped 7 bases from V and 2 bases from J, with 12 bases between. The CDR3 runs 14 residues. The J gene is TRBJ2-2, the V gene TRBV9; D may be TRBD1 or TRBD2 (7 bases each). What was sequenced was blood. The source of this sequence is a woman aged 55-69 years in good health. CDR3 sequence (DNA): TGTGCCAGCGGGAGGGGGCCTAACACCGGGGAGCTGTTTTTT. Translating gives CASGRGPNTGELFF.